Included here is one T cell receptor beta chain sequence, with context. Its target is not known. This entry comes from a study of T cells in localized non-small cell lung cancer. Notes on the study in general: Higher T cell density in the blood was associated with longer overall survival, whereas higher adjacent-lung clonality associated with shorter survival.

CDR1 is MNHNS and CDR2 is SASEGT in the germline V gene. The CDR3 contains 14 residues. The ends were cut back, 5 bases at V and 0 bases at J, with 5 bases in the middle. TCRdb's table, derived via immunoSEQ multiplex PCR, lists solely in-frame clones and lacks some. The data contain under 50,000 clones, about 86% of them singletons. The sequencing used peripheral blood mononuclear cells, collected before any cancer treatment. The source of this sequence is a man aged 35 to 69 with stage III lung adenocarcinoma. The chain has TRBV6-1 and TRBJ2-6; no reliable D call. Here the CDR3 reads CASSLSSGANVLTF. For the CDR3, the DNA is TGTGCCAGCAGTTTGAGCTCTGGGGCCAACGTCCTGACTTTC.